This T cell receptor (beta chain) was identified in a study of spatial heterogeneity in lung cancer. General study results and limits: The appearance of ubiquitous expanded tumor TCRs in blood was greater at resection than follow-up.

With respect to this clonotype: As yet, its antigen is unknown.

Documented time point: sample taken at primary tumor resection. There were roughly 72 donors, all of them untreated patients with early-stage non-small cell lung cancer. Material for sequencing was whole RNA from tumor, nontumor lung or frozen PBMC, left unsorted. TCRdb reprocessed the 5' RACE reads via MiXCR and lists one record per CDR3 protein. The table records around 92,000 distinct CDR3 sequences, 12% of them present only once. V was pared by 2 bases and J by 2 bases, with 13 bases between. The CDR3 is 17 amino acids. Germline CDR1 reads MNHEY; CDR2 reads SMNVEV (reference sequence). The chain combines TRBV27 with TRBJ1-6; D not resolved. The sequences come from PBMCs, collected at surgery. The clonotype was recovered from a male donor with early-stage non-small cell lung cancer. The CDR3: CASSLTTVITYNSPLHF. CDR3 bases: TGTGCCAGCAGTTTAACAACCGTAATAACCTATAATTCACCCCTCCACTTT.